The present T cell receptor beta chain was sequenced within a study of T cell responses to AZD1222 COVID-19 vaccine. J lost 4 bases, V lost 2 bases, and 9 bases had no gene match. In germline, CDR1 is SNHLY, CDR2 FYNNEI. This CDR3 has 17 residues. For this clone: Its specificity is not known.

Pooling covered second doses at about 4 or about 12 weeks. Clones were sequenced by immunoSEQ multiplex PCR, and TCRdb holds only the in-frame ones, with some missing. The top ten hold around 8.9% of the sample, which has 25,000 or so clones, 80% to 95% seen once. Broader study findings: Without day 14 samples, only post-peak T cell repertoires were studied. A mostly white British donor set with more females was recruited, and clonal diversity was possibly underestimated.

The V and J genes are TRBV2 and TRBJ1-5; 9 bases align to TRBD1. The material sequenced was peripheral blood, taken 28 days after the second AZD1222 dose. This receptor was taken from an adult who received the AZD1222 COVID-19 vaccine. The DNA of the CDR3 is TGTGCCAGCAGTGAATTTGTTGGGGACAGGGTAAATCAGCCCCAGCATTTT. Its translation: CASSEFVGDRVNQPQHF.